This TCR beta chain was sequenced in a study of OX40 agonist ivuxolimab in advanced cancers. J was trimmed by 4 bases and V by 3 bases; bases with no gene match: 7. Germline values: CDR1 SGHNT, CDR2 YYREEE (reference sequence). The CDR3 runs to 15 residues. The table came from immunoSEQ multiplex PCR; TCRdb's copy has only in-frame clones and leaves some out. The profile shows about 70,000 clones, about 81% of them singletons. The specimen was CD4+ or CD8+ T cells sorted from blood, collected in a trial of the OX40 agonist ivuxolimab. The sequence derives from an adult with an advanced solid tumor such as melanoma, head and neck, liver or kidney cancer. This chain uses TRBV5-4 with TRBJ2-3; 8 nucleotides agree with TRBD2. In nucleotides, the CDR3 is TGTGCCAGCAGCTCAAATAGCGGGGCGGCAGATACGCAGTATTTT. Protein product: CASSSNSGAADTQYF. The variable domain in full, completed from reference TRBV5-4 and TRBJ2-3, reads ETGVTQSPTHLIKTRGQQVTLRCSSQSGHNTVSWYQQALGQGPQFIFQYYREEENGRGNFPPRFSGLQFPNYSSELNVNALELDDSALYLCASSSNSGAADTQYFGPGTRLTVL.